The 24 T cell receptor beta chains below all came from one sample that was sequenced in a study of beta chain features in type 1 diabetes. Study-level findings and limits: There was a moderate but significant shortening of TCRB CDR3s in all four CD4+ subsets of Type 1 diabetes patients.

Their cognate antigens are unknown. Expressed TCRB transcripts were sequenced, since all the RNA that had been isolated was reverse transcribed. TCRdb keeps only in-frame clones here, not all; method: immunoSEQ multiplex PCR. Of about 390,000 clones in the sample, over 9% are singletons; the top ten hold over 0.45%. Sequenced: central memory CD4+ T cells from blood. All receptors come from a man aged 25-45 years with type 1 diabetes.

This clone has a handful of counts. For the CDR3, the DNA is TGTGCCTGGAAGGGAAACACCGGGGAGCTGTTTTTT. Its protein is CAWKGNTGELFF. The rearrangement joins TRBV30 to TRBJ2-2; no definite D call. V dropped 4 bases and J dropped 2 bases, with 5 bases sitting between them. The CDR3 spans 12 residues. Germline V gives CDR1 GTSNPN, CDR2 SVGIG (reference sequence).

For the CDR3, the DNA is TGTGCCAGTAGTATATCCTACTACAATGAGCAGTTCTTC. It yields the protein CASSISYYNEQFF. The chain combines TRBV19 with TRBJ2-1, with unresolved D. In germline, CDR1 is LNHDA, CDR2 SQIVND (reference sequence). V was trimmed by 2 bases and J by 3 bases, leaving 5 bases between them. This CDR3 region has 13 residues. Variable domain in full (rest from reference TRBV19 and TRBJ2-1): DGGITQSPKYLFRKEGQNVTLSCEQNLNHDAMYWYRQDPGQGLRLIYYSQIVNDFQKGDIAEGYSVSREKKESFPLTVTSAQKNPTAFYLCASSISYYNEQFFGPGTRLTVL.

This sequence joins TRBV7-2 and TRBJ1-1, with no clear D. With 1 base removed from V and 7 bases from J, the gap between germline ends came to 10 bases. The CDR3 extends over 13 amino acids. CDR1 and CDR2 from the germline V gene are SGHTA and FQGNSA. For the CDR3, the DNA is TGTGCCAGCAGCTTAGGGGGAGGGCTTGAAGCTTTCTTT. Encoded protein: CASSLGGGLEAFF.

The chain couples TRBV5-1 to TRBJ2-3; D tentatively fits TRBD1 or TRBD2 (5 bases each). The germline V gene encodes CDR1 SGHRS and CDR2 YFSETQ. There are 17 residues in the CDR3. The V end was cut by 0 bases, the J end by 1 base, with 15 bases between. The CDR3 bases are TGCGCCAGCAGCTTGGCCTCGGACGGGACGGGCACAGATACGCAGTATTTT. It translates to CASSLASDGTGTDTQYF.

This clone was counted between two and nine times. V gene TRBV6-5 combines with J gene TRBJ2-7; 8 bases align to TRBD1. The CDR3 is 14 residues long. In germline, CDR1 is MNHEY, CDR2 SVGAGI. The junction had 5 bases not matched to a gene; V was cut back by 5 bases and J by 2 bases. The CDR3 nucleotides are TGTGCCAGCAGTCAACAGGGGGTCGCCTACGAGCAGTACTTC. Protein product: CASSQQGVAYEQYF.

V usage is TRBV18 and J usage is TRBJ2-3; D ambiguous. The V and J ends lost 6 bases and 0 bases respectively, with 13 bases between them. The germline gives CDR1 KGHSH, CDR2 LQKENI. The CDR3 runs 15 residues. CDR3 protein: CASSTRLSSTDTQYF. The CDR3, as DNA: TGTGCCAGCTCTACCAGACTTTCTAGCACAGATACGCAGTATTTT.

The chain links TRBV25-1 to TRBJ1-2, with D tentatively TRBD1 (5 bases). The CDR3 runs 15 residues. CDR1 is MGHDK and CDR2 is SYGVNS in the germline V gene. The germline V and J ends were trimmed by 0 bases and 2 bases, with 10 bases remaining between them. CDR3 protein: CASSEYGGANYGYTF. The DNA for the CDR3 is TGTGCCAGCAGTGAATACGGGGGAGCGAACTATGGCTACACCTTC.

The chain uses TRBV7-9 and TRBJ2-7, with 9 bases identical to TRBD1. V shed 5 bases, J shed 5 bases, and the junction held 13 bases outside the gene matches. CDR3 length: 16 residues. Per the germline V gene, CDR1 is SEHNR and CDR2 is FQNEAQ (reference sequence). CDR3 bases: TGTGCCAGCAGCCAGGGACCGGGACAGGGCCACCACGAGCAGTACTTC. Translation gives CASSQGPGQGHHEQYF.

This clone has only a few counts. The genes are TRBV18 and TRBJ2-1; TRBD2 matches 15 bases. The CDR3 extends over 16 amino acids. Trimming removed 6 bases from V and 7 bases from J; junction bases left unmatched: 7. Germline V CDR1 and CDR2: KGHSH, LQKENI. The CDR3 DNA follows: TGTGCCAGCTCCTCCAGGACTAGCGGGAGGGCGAATGAGCAGTTCTTC. The encoded protein is CASSSRTSGRANEQFF.

This clone was recorded a few times. CDR3 amino acids: CASSLADRGKTGELFF. The CDR3 DNA follows: TGTGCCAGCAGCTTAGCGGACAGGGGCAAAACCGGGGAGCTGTTTTTT. The chain links TRBV7-8 to TRBJ2-2, with 9 bases aligning to TRBD1. Trimming took 0 bases from V and 5 from J; bases not matched to a gene: 4. Germline CDR1 and CDR2: SGHVS and FQNEAQ. The CDR3 totals 16 residues. The complete variable domain, with remaining parts taken from reference TRBV7-8 and TRBJ2-2, reads GAGVSQSPRYKVAKRGQDVALRCDPISGHVSLFWYQQALGQGPEFLTYFQNEAQLDKSGLPSDRFFAERPEGSVSTLKIQRTQQEDSAVYLCASSLADRGKTGELFFGEGSRLTVL.

This clone appeared many times. The chain uses TRBV14 and TRBJ2-1; 15 bases line up with TRBD2. V shed 3 bases and J 13 bases; nucleotides not matched to a gene: 1. CDR3 length equals 13 residues. Germline V CDR1 and CDR2: SGHDN, FVKESK. The CDR3 sequence is CASSQGLAGGQFF. In nucleotides, the CDR3 is TGTGCCAGCAGCCAGGGACTAGCGGGAGGCCAGTTCTTC.

This clone turned up a few times. The sample holds other DNA sequences that translate to the same CDR3. This chain links TRBV6-5 with TRBJ1-5, with no clear D. The germline V gene has CDR1 MNHEY and CDR2 SVGAGI. The CDR3 consists of 15 residues. The ends were cut back, 2 bases at V and 2 bases at J, with 10 bases in the middle. The CDR3 loop reads CASSYSRQGNQPQHF. The CDR3 DNA reads TGTGCCAGCAGTTACAGTCGGCAGGGCAATCAGCCCCAGCATTTT.

The J gene is TRBJ2-3, the V gene TRBV11-2; D could derive from TRBD1 or TRBD2 (5 bases each). The V end lost 7 bases, the J end lost 1 base, and 9 bases lay between the germline ends. CDR1 and CDR2 from the germline V gene are SGHAT and FQNNGV. This CDR3 is built from 13 residues. The CDR3 nucleotides read TGTGCCAGCAAGAGGGGTGGCACAGATACGCAGTATTTT. Protein sequence: CASKRGGTDTQYF.

This clone was seen only a few times. The chain has TRBV6-1 and TRBJ2-3; D could derive from TRBD1 or TRBD2 (6 bases each). V was trimmed by 9 bases and J by 10 bases, leaving 26 bases between them. The CDR3 loop spans 15 amino acids. Germline V lookup: CDR1 MNHNS, CDR2 SASEGT. DNA for the CDR3: TGTGCCAGAGGGGACCTAGGGGGTCGGGGGTCCGCGCAGTATTTT. Amino acid sequence: CARGDLGGRGSAQYF.

This clone has a handful of counts. J is TRBJ2-6 and V is TRBV29-1; tentatively, D is TRBD1 (5 bases). Germline CDR1 SQVTM, CDR2 ANQGSEA. CDR3 length: 18 amino acids. V was shortened by 4 bases and J by 1 base, with 20 bases between the two germline ends. The CDR3 DNA sequence: TGCAGCGTTGGGTACCCAGGGTCCTTAAAATCTGGGGCCAACGTCCTGACTTTC. Amino acid sequence: CSVGYPGSLKSGANVLTF.

This clone was observed at least ten times. This chain's CDR3 is CASSSDGVRNEQYF. The CDR3 DNA sequence: TGTGCCAGCTCTTCGGACGGGGTGAGGAACGAGCAGTACTTC. V gene TRBV18 combines with J gene TRBJ2-7; D may be TRBD2 (5 bases). Trimming removed 6 bases at V and 5 bases at J, with 17 bases between. The CDR3 runs to 14 residues. Germline CDR1 reads KGHSH; CDR2 reads LQKENI.

This clone showed up just a few times. V gene TRBV19 combines with J gene TRBJ1-1; possible D gene TRBD1, 5 bases. Germline V gives CDR1 LNHDA, CDR2 SQIVND (reference sequence). This CDR3 has 17 amino acids. V gave up 4 bases and J gave up 4 bases, with 22 bases separating them. This chain's CDR3 is CASSRAIRGTLSTEAFF. The CDR3 DNA reads TGTGCCAGTAGTAGGGCCATTCGGGGCACCCTAAGCACTGAAGCTTTCTTT.

This clone was seen many times. The sample carries other DNA sequences with the same CDR3. The gene calls are TRBV18 and TRBJ1-1; D ambiguous. The germline gives CDR1 KGHSH, CDR2 LQKENI. Between the trimmed V and J ends, which lost 2 bases and 0 bases, there was a span of 4 bases. The CDR3 consists of 13 residues. CDR3 bases: TGTGCCAGCTCACCAGACTTGAACACTGAAGCTTTCTTT. Translating gives CASSPDLNTEAFF.

This chain connects TRBV19 to TRBJ1-3; D not resolved. The CDR3 contains 14 residues. The V end was cut by 3 bases, the J end by 4 bases, with 10 bases between. Germline CDR1 is LNHDA and CDR2 is SQIVND (reference sequence). The CDR3 DNA is TGTGCCAGTAGTATCGGACCTGAGGGAAACACCATATATTTT. Translated, it gives CASSIGPEGNTIYF.

The rearrangement uses TRBV6-4 and TRBJ2-3; D gene ambiguous. The V end was cut by 6 bases, the J end by 0 bases, with 13 bases between. The CDR3 spans 15 residues. Germline V gives CDR1 MRHNA, CDR2 SNTAGT. The CDR3 loop is CASRPGVWSTDTQYF. The CDR3 DNA reads TGTGCCAGCAGACCCGGAGTTTGGAGCACAGATACGCAGTATTTT.

This clone was observed a handful of times. The rearrangement links TRBV19 to TRBJ2-5; D perhaps matches TRBD2 (6 bases). This CDR3 spans 15 amino acids. V lost 8 bases, J lost 4 bases, and 20 bases lay in between. Germline values: CDR1 LNHDA, CDR2 SQIVND (reference sequence). The CDR3 loop reads CASGPVAGRSETQYF. The CDR3 DNA reads as TGTGCCAGTGGCCCCGTCGCGGGACGGTCAGAGACCCAGTACTTC.

Written as DNA, the CDR3 is TGTGCCAGCAGCTTCCGTCTAGCGGGGGGAAGCACAGATACGCAGTATTTT. Protein sequence: CASSFRLAGGSTDTQYF. The V call is TRBV7-2, the J call TRBJ2-3; 11 nucleotides align to TRBD2. Trimming at V came to 3 bases and at J to 0 bases, leaving 5 bases not matched to a gene. Germline V gives CDR1 SGHTA, CDR2 FQGNSA. This CDR3 region has 17 residues.

The chain is built from TRBV4-3 and TRBJ2-6; D ambiguous. Between the trimmed V and J ends, which lost 0 bases and 0 bases, there was a span of 9 bases. Germline CDR1 is LGHNA and CDR2 is YSLEER. The CDR3 is 17 amino acids. CDR3 protein: CASSQDFGFSGANVLTF. The CDR3 nucleotides read TGCGCCAGCAGCCAAGATTTTGGCTTCTCTGGGGCCAACGTCCTGACTTTC.

This sequence joins TRBV28 and TRBJ2-3; D is ambiguous. This CDR3 is built from 11 residues. Germline loops: CDR1 MDHEN, CDR2 SYDVKM. Trimming removed 6 bases from V and 5 bases from J, with 6 bases in between. CDR3 residues: CASSPLDTQYF. In DNA, the CDR3 is TGTGCCAGCAGCCCCCTAGATACGCAGTATTTT.